Listed here are 21 T cell receptor beta chains from one sample, sequenced in a study of post-analysis software for immune sequencing data. Each TCR beta cDNA library carried unique molecular identifiers. TCRdb reanalysed the PCR reads using MiXCR and keeps one entry per CDR3 protein. This sample carries about 460,000 distinct CDR3 sequences, roughly 46% of them seen once, and the ten largest clones take about an eighth. Regarding the study as a whole: Elevated frequency relative to controls characterized a handful of TRBV segments in patients, TRBV5-6, TRBV5-1 and TRBV20-1 among them.

Their cognate antigens are unknown. The sample taken for sequencing was blood. These receptors came from a girl aged 5 to 17 with multiple sclerosis.

The chain uses TRBV24-1 and TRBJ1-1; possible D gene TRBD1, 5 bases. Between the trimmed V and J ends, which lost 2 bases and 11 bases, there was a span of 14 bases. Germline CDR1 KGHDR, CDR2 SFDVKD. There are 13 residues in the CDR3. CDR3 protein: CATSDSGPKGAFF. Written as DNA, the CDR3 is TGTGCCACCAGTGATTCCGGCCCAAAGGGGGCTTTCTTT.

This clonotype has just a few counts. The V and J genes are TRBV9 and TRBJ2-1; 13 positions agree with TRBD2. The germline V gene encodes CDR1 SGDLS and CDR2 YYNGEE. The CDR3 runs to 20 residues. Trimming took 0 bases from V and 0 from J; bases not matched to a gene: 9. In DNA, the CDR3 is TGTGCCAGCAGCGTAGTACCAGGACTAGCGGGAGCGCGCTCCTACAATGAGCAGTTCTTC. It is translated as CASSVVPGLAGARSYNEQFF.

On this clonotype: One end of the junction is discordant with germline, which a read error may explain. The V call is TRBV4-2, the J call TRBJ2-1, with TRBD1 matching 9 bases. Germline lookup yields CDR1 LGHNA and CDR2 YNFKEQ. The length of the CDR3 is 17 residues. CDR3 DNA sequence: TGTGCCAGCAACCAAGACGCCGGACAGGGGCGAGGGAATGAGCAGTTCTTC. Its translation: CASNQDAGQGRGNEQFF.

This clonotype has just a few counts. This chain links TRBV5-1 with TRBJ2-1; 9 bases fit TRBD1. CDR3 length: 14 residues. Germline values: CDR1 SGHRS, CDR2 YFSETQ. With 4 bases clipped from V and 8 bases from J, the junction kept 7 bases outside the gene matches. This CDR3 reads CASSDGTGFYEQFF. Written as DNA, the CDR3 is TGCGCCAGCAGCGACGGGACAGGGTTCTATGAGCAGTTCTTC.

This clonotype was seen only a few times. J is TRBJ2-1 and V is TRBV5-4; possibly TRBD2 for D (5 bases). The V gene's germline CDR1 is SGHNT and CDR2 YYREEE (reference sequence). Trimming shortened V by 6 bases and J by 0 bases, and 13 bases separated the two germline ends. CDR3 size: 15 residues. CDR3 amino acids: CASIEAESSYNEQFF. CDR3 nucleotides: TGTGCCAGCATTGAAGCGGAAAGCTCCTACAATGAGCAGTTCTTC.

The V and J genes are TRBV20-1 and TRBJ2-3, with 8 bases fitting TRBD2. V dropped 1 base and J dropped 5; count of bases not matched to a gene: 11. This CDR3 region has 16 residues. CDR1 is DFQATT and CDR2 is SNEGSKA in the germline V gene (reference sequence). The chain's CDR3 is CSARVPLAERIDTQYF. In DNA, the CDR3 is TGCAGTGCTAGAGTTCCACTAGCGGAGAGGATAGATACGCAGTATTTT.

The chain couples TRBV20-1 to TRBJ2-1, with 11 bases lining up with TRBD2. Per germline, CDR1 DFQATT and CDR2 SNEGSKA (reference sequence). The CDR3 totals 16 residues. J was trimmed by 0 bases and V by 2 bases; bases with no gene match: 3. CDR3 sequence (DNA): TGCAGTGCTAGATCTAGCGGGAGGTCCTCCTACAATGAGCAGTTCTTC. It encodes CSARSSGRSSYNEQFF.

The genes are TRBV4-3 and TRBJ2-7; 7 nucleotides match TRBD2. The CDR3 has 15 residues. Germline-derived CDR1 and CDR2 are LGHNA and YSLEER. J was trimmed by 0 bases and V by 0 bases; bases with no gene match: 2. CDR3 sequence reads: CASSQESGVSYEQYF. In nucleotides, the CDR3 is TGCGCCAGCAGCCAAGAGAGCGGGGTCTCCTACGAGCAGTACTTC.

Notes on this clonotype: A read error may produce the germline difference seen at one junction end. The chain links TRBV9 to TRBJ2-1, with a possible D match to TRBD1 (8 bases). Germline V gives CDR1 SGDLS, CDR2 YYNGEE. This CDR3 comprises 14 residues. The CDR3 bases are TGCGCCAGCAGCACAGGGGGGGCTGGGAATGAGCAGTTCTTC. It is translated as CASSTGGAGNEQFF.

The chain uses TRBV28 and TRBJ2-1; maybe TRBD2 (5 bases). The V end lost 8 bases, the J end lost 3 bases, and 17 bases lay between the germline ends. CDR1 and CDR2 (germline): MDHEN, SYDVKM. The CDR3 is 15 amino acids. The CDR3 coding sequence is TGTGCCAGCCCGGGATGTATTCGAGTCTACAATGAGCAGTTCTTC. Amino acid sequence: CASPGCIRVYNEQFF.

This clonotype has more than one count but fewer than ten. J is TRBJ2-7 and V is TRBV12-3 or TRBV12-4; 9 bases fit TRBD2. CDR3 length equals 15 residues. The V gene end was trimmed by 3 bases and the J gene end by 3 bases; junction bases not matched to a gene: 6. CDR3 DNA: TGTGCCAGCAGTTTCATGGTAGCGGGAGACTACGAGCAGTACTTC. Translated: CASSFMVAGDYEQYF.

This clonotype was seen a handful of times. V is TRBV6-1 and J is TRBJ2-4; 12 bases line up with TRBD2. Germline loops: CDR1 MNHNS, CDR2 SASEGT. Germline trimming cut 6 bases from V and 7 bases from J; bases unmatched to any gene: 13. The CDR3 is 17 amino acids. CDR3 bases: TGTGCCAGCAGCGCCGCAACACTAGCGGGAGGCTCTAACATTCAGTACTTC. Protein: CASSAATLAGGSNIQYF.

This clonotype was counted between two and nine times. V usage is TRBV4-2 and J usage is TRBJ2-3; D is unclear. Germline CDR1 reads LGHNA; CDR2 reads YNFKEQ. The CDR3 length is 14 residues. V lost 0 bases and J lost 4, with 8 bases in between. This CDR3 is CASSQETSADTQYF. CDR3 nucleotide sequence: TGTGCCAGCAGCCAAGAAACCTCTGCAGATACGCAGTATTTT.

The chain couples TRBV7-3 to TRBJ2-7; possible D gene TRBD2, 7 bases. CDR1 SGHTA and CDR2 FQGTGA come from the germline V gene. The V and J ends lost 6 bases and 9 bases respectively, with 24 bases between them. The CDR3 has 15 amino acids. This CDR3 is CASSKEGGVANGQYF. CDR3 nucleotide sequence: TGTGCCAGCAGTAAAGAGGGGGGGGTGGCCAACGGGCAGTACTTC.

This clonotype was seen a handful of times. The chain carries TRBV3-1 and TRBJ2-1, with D possibly being TRBD1 (6 bases). The V end lost 5 bases, the J end lost 7 bases, and 15 bases lay between the germline ends. Germline V lookup: CDR1 LGHDT, CDR2 YNNKEL (reference sequence). The CDR3 consists of 14 residues. Here the CDR3 reads CASSEQGQGNEQFF. CDR3 nucleotides: TGTGCCAGCAGCGAGCAGGGGCAGGGAAATGAGCAGTTCTTC.

This clonotype has more than one count but fewer than ten. This chain joins TRBV6-5 and TRBJ1-6, with D uncertain. This CDR3 spans 16 amino acids. Trimming took 5 bases from V and 0 from J, leaving 11 bases between them. CDR1 and CDR2 from the germline V gene are MNHEY and SVGAGI. CDR3 in amino acids: CASSKTVASYNSPLHF. In DNA, the CDR3 is TGTGCCAGCAGTAAGACGGTGGCCTCCTATAATTCACCCCTCCACTTT.

Only a few counts were recorded for this clonotype. V gene TRBV9 combines with J gene TRBJ1-5, with D maybe TRBD1 (6 bases). Trimming stripped 3 bases from V and 3 bases from J, with 13 bases between. The CDR3 is 15 amino acids. CDR1 SGDLS and CDR2 YYNGEE come from the germline V gene. The CDR3 spells CASSEGGGVNQPQHF. The CDR3 nucleotides are TGTGCCAGCAGCGAGGGGGGCGGTGTCAATCAGCCCCAGCATTTT.

This clonotype came up a few times. The rearrangement uses TRBV4-2 and TRBJ2-1; TRBD1 aligns across 7 bases. V was pared by 1 base and J by 4 bases, with 4 bases of the junction left unmatched. The CDR3 length is 15 residues. CDR1 and CDR2 (germline): LGHNA, YNFKEQ. DNA of the CDR3: TGTGCCAGCAGCCAAGGGGACAGAGCATACAATGAGCAGTTCTTC. Encoded protein: CASSQGDRAYNEQFF.

The V and J genes are TRBV20-1 and TRBJ2-1; D may be TRBD2 (6 bases). V was shortened by 1 base and J by 7 bases, with 17 bases between the two germline ends. Germline-derived CDR1 and CDR2 are DFQATT and SNEGSKA (reference sequence). The CDR3 has 15 residues. The CDR3 coding sequence is TGCAGTGCTAGAGTTGAGGGAGTGGGGAGGAATGAGCAGTTCTTC. Amino acids: CSARVEGVGRNEQFF.

In its sample, this clonotype was seen a few times. The genes are TRBV12-3 or TRBV12-4 and TRBJ2-5, with D maybe TRBD1 (6 bases). CDR3 length: 16 amino acids. V dropped 5 bases and J dropped 1 base, with 17 bases sitting between them. The chain's CDR3 is CASSGPFTGSQETQYF. Written as DNA, the CDR3 is TGTGCCAGCAGTGGGCCATTCACAGGGAGCCAAGAGACCCAGTACTTC.

This clonotype was seen more than once but under ten times. The J gene is TRBJ1-5, the V gene TRBV20-1, with 7 nucleotides matching TRBD1. The ends lost 0 bases at V and 4 bases at J; junction bases unmatched: 0. This CDR3 spans 13 amino acids. CDR1 DFQATT and CDR2 SNEGSKA come from the germline V gene (reference sequence). The CDR3 spells CSAREDRNQPQHF. CDR3 DNA sequence: TGCAGTGCTAGAGAGGACAGGAATCAGCCCCAGCATTTT.